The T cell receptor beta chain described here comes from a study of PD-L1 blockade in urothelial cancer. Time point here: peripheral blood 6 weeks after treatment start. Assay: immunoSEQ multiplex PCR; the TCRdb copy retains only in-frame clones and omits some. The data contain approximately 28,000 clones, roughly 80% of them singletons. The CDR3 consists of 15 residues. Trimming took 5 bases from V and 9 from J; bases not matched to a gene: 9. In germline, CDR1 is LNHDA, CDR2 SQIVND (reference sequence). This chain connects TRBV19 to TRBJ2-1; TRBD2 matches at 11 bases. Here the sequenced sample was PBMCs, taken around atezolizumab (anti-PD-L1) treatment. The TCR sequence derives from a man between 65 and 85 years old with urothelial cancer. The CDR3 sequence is CASSEASGRMGEQFF. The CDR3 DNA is TGTGCCAGTAGTGAGGCTAGCGGGAGGATGGGTGAGCAGTTCTTC.